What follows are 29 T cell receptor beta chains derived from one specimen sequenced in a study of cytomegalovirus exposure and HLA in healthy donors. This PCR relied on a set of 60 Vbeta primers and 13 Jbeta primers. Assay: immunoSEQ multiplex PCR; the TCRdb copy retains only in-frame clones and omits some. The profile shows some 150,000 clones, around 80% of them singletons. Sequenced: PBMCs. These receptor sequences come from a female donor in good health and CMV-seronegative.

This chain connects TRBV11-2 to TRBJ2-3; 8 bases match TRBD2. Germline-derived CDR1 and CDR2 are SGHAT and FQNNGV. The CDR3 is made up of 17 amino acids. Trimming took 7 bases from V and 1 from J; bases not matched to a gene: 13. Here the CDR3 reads CASTGSRGRGGTDTQYF. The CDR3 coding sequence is TGTGCCAGCACCGGATCGAGAGGGCGGGGGGGCACAGATACGCAGTATTTT. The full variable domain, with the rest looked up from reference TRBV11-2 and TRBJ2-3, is EAGVAQSPRYKIIEKRQSVAFWCNPISGHATLYWYQQILGQGPKLLIQFQNNGVVDDSQLPKDRFSAERLKGVDSTLKIQPAKLEDSAVYLCASTGSRGRGGTDTQYFGPGTRLTVL.

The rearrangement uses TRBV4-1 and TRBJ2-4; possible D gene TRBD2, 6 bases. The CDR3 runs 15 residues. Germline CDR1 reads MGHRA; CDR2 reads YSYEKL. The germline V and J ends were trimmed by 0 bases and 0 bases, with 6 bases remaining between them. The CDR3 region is CASSQDGGAKNIQYF. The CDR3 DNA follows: TGCGCCAGCAGCCAAGACGGGGGAGCCAAAAACATTCAGTACTTC.

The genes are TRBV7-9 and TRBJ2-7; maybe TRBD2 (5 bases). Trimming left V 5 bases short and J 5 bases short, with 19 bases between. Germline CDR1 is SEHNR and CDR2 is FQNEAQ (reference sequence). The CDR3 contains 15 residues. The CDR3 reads CASSPKRRFGDEQYF. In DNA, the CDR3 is TGTGCCAGCAGCCCCAAGCGTCGGTTCGGGGACGAGCAGTACTTC.

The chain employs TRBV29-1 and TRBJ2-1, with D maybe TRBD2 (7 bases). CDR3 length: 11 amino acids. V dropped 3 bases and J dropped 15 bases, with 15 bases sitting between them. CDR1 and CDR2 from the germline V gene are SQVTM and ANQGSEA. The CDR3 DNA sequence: TGCAGCGTTGATGCGGGGGCATTTGGGTTCTTC. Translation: CSVDAGAFGFF.

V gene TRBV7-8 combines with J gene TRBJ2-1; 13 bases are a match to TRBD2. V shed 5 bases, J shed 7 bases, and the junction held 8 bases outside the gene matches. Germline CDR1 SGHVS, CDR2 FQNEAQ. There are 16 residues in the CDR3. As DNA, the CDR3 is TGTGCCAGCAGCCCATGGACTAGCGGGGGCTTAAATGAGCAGTTCTTC. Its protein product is CASSPWTSGGLNEQFF.

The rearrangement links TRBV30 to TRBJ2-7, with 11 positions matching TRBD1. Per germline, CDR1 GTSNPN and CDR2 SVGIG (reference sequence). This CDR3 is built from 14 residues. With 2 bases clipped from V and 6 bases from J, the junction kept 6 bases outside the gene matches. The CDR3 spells CAWSPRTGGREQYF. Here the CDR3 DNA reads TGTGCCTGGAGTCCTCGGACAGGGGGCCGCGAGCAGTACTTC. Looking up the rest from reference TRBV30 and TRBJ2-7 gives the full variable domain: SQTIHQWPATLVQPVGSPLSLECTVEGTSNPNLYWYRQAAGRGLQLLFYSVGIGQISSEVPQNLSASRPQDRQFILSSKKLLLSDSGFYLCAWSPRTGGREQYFGPGTRLTVT.

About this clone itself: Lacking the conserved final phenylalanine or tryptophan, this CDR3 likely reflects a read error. The CDR3 spells CATSWGRNTEAFL. CDR3 sequence (DNA): TGTGCCACCAGCTGGGGGCGGAACACTGAAGCTTTCCTT. The chain joins TRBV15 to TRBJ1-1; TRBD1 is a possible D gene (6 bases). Germline V gene data show CDR1 as LNHNV and CDR2 as YYDKDF (reference sequence). Between the trimmed V and J ends, which lost 5 bases and 1 base, there was a span of 8 bases. The CDR3 sequence is 13 residues long.

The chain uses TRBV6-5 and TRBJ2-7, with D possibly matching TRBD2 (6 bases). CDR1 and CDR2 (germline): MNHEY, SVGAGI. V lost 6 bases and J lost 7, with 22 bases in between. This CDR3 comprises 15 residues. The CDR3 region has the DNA TGTGCCAGCAGCCAATCCGGGACGGGGGTAAAGGAGCAGTACTTC. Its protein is CASSQSGTGVKEQYF.

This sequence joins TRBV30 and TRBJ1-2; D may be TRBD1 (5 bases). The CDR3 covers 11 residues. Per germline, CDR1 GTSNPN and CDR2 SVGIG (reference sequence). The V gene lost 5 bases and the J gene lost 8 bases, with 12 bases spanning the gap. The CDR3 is CAWGRGDGYTF. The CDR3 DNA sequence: TGTGCCTGGGGTCGCGGGGACGGCTACACCTTC.

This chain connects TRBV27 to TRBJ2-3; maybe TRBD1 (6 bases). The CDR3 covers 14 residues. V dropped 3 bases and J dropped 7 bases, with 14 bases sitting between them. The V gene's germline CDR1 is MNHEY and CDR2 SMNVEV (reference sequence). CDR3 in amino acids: CASSFQLRGNTQYF. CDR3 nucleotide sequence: TGTGCCAGCAGTTTTCAACTAAGGGGGAATACGCAGTATTTT.

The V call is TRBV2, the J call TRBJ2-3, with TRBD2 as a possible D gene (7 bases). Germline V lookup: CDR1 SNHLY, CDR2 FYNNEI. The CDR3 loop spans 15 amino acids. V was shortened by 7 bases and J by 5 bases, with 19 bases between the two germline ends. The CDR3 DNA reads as TGTGCCAGCAACTTCATCGCGGGGGCCTTAGATACGCAGTATTTT. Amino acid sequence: CASNFIAGALDTQYF. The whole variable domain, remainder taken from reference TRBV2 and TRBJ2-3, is EPEVTQTPSHQVTQMGQEVILRCVPISNHLYFYWYRQILGQKVEFLVSFYNNEISEKSEIFDDQFSVERPDGSNFTLKIRSTKLEDSAMYFCASNFIAGALDTQYFGPGTRLTVL.

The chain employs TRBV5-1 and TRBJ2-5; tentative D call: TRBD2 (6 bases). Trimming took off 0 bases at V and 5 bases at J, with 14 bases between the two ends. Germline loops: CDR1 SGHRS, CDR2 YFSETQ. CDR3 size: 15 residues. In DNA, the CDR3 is TGCGCCAGCAGCTTGGAGGCGGGGATGGTTGAGACCCAGTACTTC. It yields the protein CASSLEAGMVETQYF.

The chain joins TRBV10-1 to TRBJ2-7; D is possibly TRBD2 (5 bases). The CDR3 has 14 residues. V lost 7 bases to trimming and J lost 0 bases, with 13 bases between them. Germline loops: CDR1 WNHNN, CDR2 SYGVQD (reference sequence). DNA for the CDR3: TGCGCCAGCATCGGACTCCCACACTCCTACGAGCAGTACTTC. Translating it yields CASIGLPHSYEQYF.

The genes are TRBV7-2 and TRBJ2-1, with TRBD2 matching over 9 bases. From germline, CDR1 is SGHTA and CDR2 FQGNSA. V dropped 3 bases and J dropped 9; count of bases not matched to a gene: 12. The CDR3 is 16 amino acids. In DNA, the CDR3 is TGTGCCAGCAGCTTCATTAGACTAGCGGAGGAGGCTGAGCAGTTCTTC. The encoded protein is CASSFIRLAEEAEQFF.

The CDR3 DNA sequence: TGTGCCAGCAGCCAACCGGGAGCAGCAATCACCGGGGAGCTGTTTTTT. This translates into CASSQPGAAITGELFF. V and J are TRBV14 and TRBJ2-2; D is perhaps TRBD2 (6 bases). The CDR3 loop spans 16 amino acids. Trimming cost V 2 bases and J 4 bases, with 14 bases left between them. Germline V gene lookup returns CDR1 SGHDN and CDR2 FVKESK.

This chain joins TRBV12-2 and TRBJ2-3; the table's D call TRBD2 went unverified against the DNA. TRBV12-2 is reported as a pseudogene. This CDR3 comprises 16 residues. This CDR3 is CASRLPVQRGTDTQYF. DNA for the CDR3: TGTGCAAGTCGCCTTCCTGTCCAGCGGGGCACAGATACGCAGTATTTT.

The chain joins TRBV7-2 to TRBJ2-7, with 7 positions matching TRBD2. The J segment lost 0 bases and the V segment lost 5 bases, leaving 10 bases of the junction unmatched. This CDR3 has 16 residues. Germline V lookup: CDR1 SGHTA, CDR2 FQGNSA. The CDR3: CASSASLAGSSYEQYF. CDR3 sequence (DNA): TGTGCCAGCAGCGCCTCCTTAGCGGGTAGCTCCTACGAGCAGTACTTC.

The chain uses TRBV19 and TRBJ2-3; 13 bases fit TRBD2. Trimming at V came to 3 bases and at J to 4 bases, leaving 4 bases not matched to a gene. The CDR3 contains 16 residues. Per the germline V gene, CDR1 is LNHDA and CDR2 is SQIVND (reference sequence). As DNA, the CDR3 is TGTGCCAGTAGTATGCCGGGACTAGCGGGATCAGATACGCAGTATTTT. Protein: CASSMPGLAGSDTQYF. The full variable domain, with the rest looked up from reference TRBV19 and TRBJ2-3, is DGGITQSPKYLFRKEGQNVTLSCEQNLNHDAMYWYRQDPGQGLRLIYYSQIVNDFQKGDIAEGYSVSREKKESFPLTVTSAQKNPTAFYLCASSMPGLAGSDTQYFGPGTRLTVL.

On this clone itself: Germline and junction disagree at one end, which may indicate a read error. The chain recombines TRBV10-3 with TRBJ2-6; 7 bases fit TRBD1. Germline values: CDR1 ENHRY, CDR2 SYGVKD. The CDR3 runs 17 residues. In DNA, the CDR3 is TGTGCCATCAGTGAGAGGGACAGCCTCTCTGGGGCCAACGGCCTGACTTTC. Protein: CAISERDSLSGANGLTF.

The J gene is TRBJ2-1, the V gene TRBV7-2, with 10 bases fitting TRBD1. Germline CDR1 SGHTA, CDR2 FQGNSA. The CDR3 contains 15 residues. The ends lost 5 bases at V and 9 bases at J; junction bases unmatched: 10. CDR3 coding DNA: TGTGCCAGCAGCCTCGGGACAGGGGTGATTAGTGAGCAGTTCTTC. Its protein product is CASSLGTGVISEQFF.

CDR3 sequence reads: CASSMGQTEKLFF. In DNA, the CDR3 is TGTGCCAGCAGTATGGGGCAAACCGAAAAACTGTTTTTT. V gene TRBV7-2 combines with J gene TRBJ1-4, with D possibly TRBD1 on 5 matching bases. Trimming left V 6 bases short and J 8 bases short, with 13 bases between. The CDR3 is 13 residues long. CDR1 and CDR2 (germline): SGHTA, FQGNSA. Combining the CDR3 with reference TRBV7-2 and TRBJ1-4 gives the whole variable domain GAGVSQSPSNKVTEKGKDVELRCDPISGHTALYWYRQSLGQGLEFLIYFQGNSAPDKSGLPSDRFSAERTGGSVSTLTIQRTQQEDSAVYLCASSMGQTEKLFFGSGTQLSVL.

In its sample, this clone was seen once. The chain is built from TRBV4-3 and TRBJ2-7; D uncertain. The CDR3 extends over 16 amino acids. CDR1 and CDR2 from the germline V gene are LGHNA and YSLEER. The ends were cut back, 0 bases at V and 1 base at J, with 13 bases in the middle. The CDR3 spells CASSQEASFRSYEQYF. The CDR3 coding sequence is TGCGCCAGCAGCCAAGAGGCTAGTTTTCGGTCCTACGAGCAGTACTTC.

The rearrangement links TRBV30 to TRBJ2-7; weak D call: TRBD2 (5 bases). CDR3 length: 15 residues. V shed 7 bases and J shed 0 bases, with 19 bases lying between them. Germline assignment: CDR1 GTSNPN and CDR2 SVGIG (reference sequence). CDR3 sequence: CASAGEHSISYEQYF. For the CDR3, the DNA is TGTGCCTCAGCTGGGGAGCATTCGATCTCCTACGAGCAGTACTTC.

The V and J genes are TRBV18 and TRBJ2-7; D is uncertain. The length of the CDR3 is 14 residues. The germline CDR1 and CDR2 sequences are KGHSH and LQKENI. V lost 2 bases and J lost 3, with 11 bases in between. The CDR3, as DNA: TGTGCCAGCTCACCAGGGTTACAGAACTACGAGCAGTACTTC. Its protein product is CASSPGLQNYEQYF. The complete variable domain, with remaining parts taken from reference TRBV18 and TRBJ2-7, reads NAGVMQNPRHLVRRRGQEARLRCSPMKGHSHVYWYRQLPEEGLKFMVYLQKENIIDESGMPKERFSAEFPKEGPSILRIQQVVRGDSAAYFCASSPGLQNYEQYFGPGTRLTVT.

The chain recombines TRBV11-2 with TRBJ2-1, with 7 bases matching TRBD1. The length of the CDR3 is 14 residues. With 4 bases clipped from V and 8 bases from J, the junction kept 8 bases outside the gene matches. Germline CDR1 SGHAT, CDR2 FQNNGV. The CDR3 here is CASSSTAGGDEQFF. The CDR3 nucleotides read TGTGCCAGCAGCTCCACGGCAGGGGGAGATGAGCAGTTCTTC.

The CDR3 DNA reads as TGCGCCAGCAGCAGATACAGGGGGATGAACACTGAAGCTTTCTTT. Its protein is CASSRYRGMNTEAFF. The chain links TRBV5-1 to TRBJ1-1; TRBD1 aligns across 8 bases. CDR3 length: 15 amino acids. V was pared by 4 bases and J by 0 bases, with 5 bases of the junction left unmatched. Per germline, CDR1 SGHRS and CDR2 YFSETQ.

The CDR3 protein is CASSLGTTNQETQYF. In DNA, the CDR3 is TGTGCCAGCAGTTTAGGGACTACCAACCAAGAGACCCAGTACTTC. This chain uses TRBV27 with TRBJ2-5; 7 nucleotides match TRBD2. The CDR3 loop spans 15 amino acids. Unmatched junction bases numbered 3, after V lost 2 bases and J lost 0 bases. The V gene's germline CDR1 is MNHEY and CDR2 SMNVEV (reference sequence).

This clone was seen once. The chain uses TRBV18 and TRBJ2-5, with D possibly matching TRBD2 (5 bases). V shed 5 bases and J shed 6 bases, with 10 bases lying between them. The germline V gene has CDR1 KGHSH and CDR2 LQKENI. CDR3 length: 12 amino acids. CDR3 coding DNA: TGTGCCAGCTCAAAACGAGGGAAGACCCAGTACTTC. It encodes CASSKRGKTQYF. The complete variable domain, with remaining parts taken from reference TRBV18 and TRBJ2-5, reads NAGVMQNPRHLVRRRGQEARLRCSPMKGHSHVYWYRQLPEEGLKFMVYLQKENIIDESGMPKERFSAEFPKEGPSILRIQQVVRGDSAAYFCASSKRGKTQYFGPGTRLLVL.

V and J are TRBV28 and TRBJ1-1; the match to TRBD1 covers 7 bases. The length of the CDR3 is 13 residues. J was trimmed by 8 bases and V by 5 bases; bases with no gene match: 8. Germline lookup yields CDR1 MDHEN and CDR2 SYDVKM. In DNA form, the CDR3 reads TGTGCCAGCAGTGGGGGACAGAAGAAAGAAGCTTTCTTT. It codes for CASSGGQKKEAFF.